This record covers a single TCR beta chain. As yet, its antigen is unknown. The data derive from a study of cytomegalovirus exposure and HLA in healthy donors. Study observations and caveats: Excluded: some indistinguishable V segments such as TRBV6-2 and TRBV6-3. The authors judged a highly shared variant cluster likely a sequencing artifact. Associated with HLA alleles at 0.05 false discovery rate in a later analysis were some 18,000 TCR beta sequences.

PCR primers comprised 60 Vbeta and 13 Jbeta primers. Measured with immunoSEQ multiplex PCR; TCRdb has only the in-frame clones, and not every one. The sample yields fewer than 250,000 clones, 65% to 75% seen once. This CDR3 has 17 residues. Germline V gene lookup returns CDR1 LNHDA and CDR2 SQIVND (reference sequence). V gave up 0 bases and J gave up 4 bases; unmatched junction bases: 9. This chain connects TRBV19 to TRBJ1-1, with 9 bases fitting TRBD1. The clonotype comes from a man in his thirties or forties in good health and CMV-seropositive. Sequencing was performed on PBMCs. The CDR3 spells CASSIEGQGGVRTEAFF. The CDR3, as DNA: TGTGCCAGTAGTATAGAGGGACAGGGCGGCGTCCGCACTGAAGCTTTCTTT.